This T cell receptor beta chain comes out of a study of T cell responses to AZD1222 COVID-19 vaccine. Findings of the study overall: Rises in breadth and depth of Spike-specific TCRs came after two AZD1222 doses.

A note on this clone: Its target is unknown.

Per the germline V gene, CDR1 is SGHRS and CDR2 is YFSETQ. Deletions cut 0 bases from V and 7 bases from J, with 13 bases between. This CDR3 spans 14 amino acids. This table comes from immunoSEQ multiplex PCR, and its TCRdb copy is limited to in-frame clones, with some not included. The profile shows about 150,000 clones, about 90% of them singletons. The rearrangement joins TRBV5-1 to TRBJ2-5; no clear D gene. The sequencing here drew on peripheral blood, taken 28 days after the second dose of the MenACWY control vaccine. This receptor was obtained from an adult who received the MenACWY meningococcal vaccine as a control. The CDR3 sequence: CASSLGGQAMTQYF. The DNA of the CDR3 is TGCGCCAGCAGCTTGGGCGGTCAGGCCATGACCCAGTACTTC.